The clone carrying this T cell receptor beta chain was seen ten or more times. Here immunoSEQ multiplex PCR was the method, and the copy in TCRdb shows in-frame clones only, minus some. The top ten clones hold approximately 6% of a sample with approximately 88,000 clones, 75% to 80% of them seen once. This sample is drawn from a study of blood T cell repertoires in COVID-19. This receptor was taken from a man in his 70s with COVID-19, enrolled during active disease. Material: peripheral blood.

The CDR3 DNA is TGTGCCAGCAGCCAGACAGGGGGCGATGGCTACACCTTC. Translation gives CASSQTGGDGYTF. The genes are TRBV4-2 and TRBJ1-2; 10 bases agree with TRBD1. The V and J ends lost 3 bases and 6 bases, in that order; junction bases with no gene match: 1. The germline CDR1 and CDR2 sequences are LGHNA and YNFKEQ. This CDR3 has 13 residues.